The rows below give T cell receptor beta chains drawn from one sample of a study of OX40 agonist ivuxolimab in advanced cancers. Repertoires were generated with immunoSEQ multiplex PCR, while TCRdb's copy carries only in-frame clones and drops some. The data hold about 65,000 clones, with 80% to 90% observed a single time. Sequencing used CD4+ or CD8+ T cells sorted from blood, obtained in a trial of the OX40 agonist ivuxolimab. These receptor sequences come from an adult with an advanced solid tumor such as melanoma, head and neck, liver or kidney cancer. Both conserved end residues are part of each CDR3. Fields, in order: clone size, D gene, V gene, CDR3 length, J gene, CDR3 protein, CDR3 DNA. The D gene is left open where the match is weak. Clone size appears in some rows only: once, few, many, or a class for an expanded clone.

>NA|NA|TRBV5-1|14|TRBJ2-7
CASSLGGTMYEQYF
TGCGCCAGCAGCTTGGGAGGGACAATGTACGAGCAGTACTTC
>NA|NA|TRBV9|14|TRBJ1-1
CASSVGGANTEAFF
TGTGCCAGCAGCGTGGGGGGTGCGAACACTGAAGCTTTCTTT
>NA|NA|TRBV7-2|13|TRBJ1-1
CASSSYLFPEAFF
TGTGCCAGCAGCTCCTACTTATTCCCTGAAGCTTTCTTT
>NA|TRBD1|TRBV19|15|TRBJ2-1
CASSIVQGARDEQFF
TGTGCCAGTAGTATAGTTCAGGGGGCTAGGGATGAGCAGTTCTTC
>NA|NA|TRBV7-3|15|TRBJ2-3
CASSLSGRGTDTQYF
TGTGCCAGCAGCCTTTCGGGGCGGGGCACAGATACGCAGTATTTT
>NA|NA|TRBV11-2|15|TRBJ1-2
CASSLSDGGLYGYTF
TGTGCCAGCAGCTTGTCGGACGGCGGGCTTTATGGCTACACCTTC
>NA|TRBD2|TRBV7-8|18|TRBJ2-1
CASSYGLAGETRYNEQFF
TGTGCCAGCAGCTATGGACTAGCGGGGGAGACAAGATACAATGAGCAGTTCTTC
>NA|NA|TRBV11-2|12|TRBJ2-7
CASSLQGPSQYF
TGTGCCAGCAGCTTACAGGGCCCCTCGCAGTACTTC
>NA|TRBD1|TRBV19|14|TRBJ2-1
CASRGTGWNNEQFF
TGTGCCAGTAGAGGGACAGGGTGGAATAATGAGCAGTTCTTC
>NA|NA|TRBV5-6|16|TRBJ1-4
CASSLLGPGSNEKLFF
TGTGCCAGCAGCTTGTTGGGTCCAGGATCTAATGAAAAACTGTTTTTT
>NA|NA|TRBV19|14|TRBJ2-2
CASSIDRGTGELFF
TGTGCCAGTAGTATAGATAGGGGGACCGGGGAGCTGTTTTTT
>NA|NA|TRBV7-9|13|TRBJ1-6
CASSLDLNSPLHF
TGTGCCAGCAGCTTAGATCTAAATTCACCCCTCCACTTT
>NA|NA|TRBV5-1|15|TRBJ2-1
CASREGPETYNEQFF
TGCGCCAGCAGAGAGGGCCCCGAAACCTACAATGAGCAGTTCTTC
>once|NA|TRBV5-1|15|TRBJ1-5
CASSMGTGLDQPQHF
TGCGCCAGCAGCATGGGGACGGGGCTGGATCAGCCCCAGCATTTT
>NA|NA|TRBV4-3|14|TRBJ1-1
CASSQDYGISGAFF
TGCGCCAGCAGCCAAGACTACGGAATAAGTGGAGCTTTCTTT
>NA|NA|TRBV18|15|TRBJ1-5
CASSPQEGLNQPQHF
TGTGCCAGCTCACCCCAAGAGGGCCTTAATCAGCCCCAGCATTTT
>NA|TRBD1|TRBV5-1|15|TRBJ1-2
CASSLAGGVGYGYTF
TGCGCCAGCAGCTTGGCAGGGGGCGTAGGCTATGGCTACACCTTC
>NA|NA|TRBV19|14|TRBJ2-7
CASSIQMNSYEQYF
TGTGCCAGTAGTATCCAGATGAACTCCTACGAGCAGTACTTC
>once|NA|TRBV6-1|13|TRBJ2-7
CASLGQNSYEQYF
TGTGCCAGCCTTGGACAGAATTCCTACGAGCAGTACTTC